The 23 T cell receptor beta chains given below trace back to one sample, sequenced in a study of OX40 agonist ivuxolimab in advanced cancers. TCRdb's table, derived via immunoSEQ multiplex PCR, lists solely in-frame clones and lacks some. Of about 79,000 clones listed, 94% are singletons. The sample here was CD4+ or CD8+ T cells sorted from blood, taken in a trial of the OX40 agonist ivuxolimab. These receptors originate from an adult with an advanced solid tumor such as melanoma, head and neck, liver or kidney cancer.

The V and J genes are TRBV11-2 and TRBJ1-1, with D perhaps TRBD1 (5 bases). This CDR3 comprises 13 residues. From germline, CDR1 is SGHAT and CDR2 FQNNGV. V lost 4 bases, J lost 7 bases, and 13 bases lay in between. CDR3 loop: CASSSQGTDEAFF. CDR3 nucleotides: TGTGCCAGCAGCTCCCAAGGGACTGATGAAGCTTTCTTT.

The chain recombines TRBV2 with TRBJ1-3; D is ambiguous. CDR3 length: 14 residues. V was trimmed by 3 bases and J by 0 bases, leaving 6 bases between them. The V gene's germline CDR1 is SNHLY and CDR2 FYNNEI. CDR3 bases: TGTGCCAGCAGTGACGGTGACTCTGGAAACACCATATATTTT. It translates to CASSDGDSGNTIYF.

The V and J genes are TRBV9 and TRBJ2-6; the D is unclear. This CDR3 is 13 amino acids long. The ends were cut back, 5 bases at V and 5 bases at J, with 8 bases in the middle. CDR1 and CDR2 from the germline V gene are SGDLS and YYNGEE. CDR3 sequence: CASSDPRANVLTF. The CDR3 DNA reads TGTGCCAGCAGTGATCCGCGGGCCAACGTCCTGACTTTC.

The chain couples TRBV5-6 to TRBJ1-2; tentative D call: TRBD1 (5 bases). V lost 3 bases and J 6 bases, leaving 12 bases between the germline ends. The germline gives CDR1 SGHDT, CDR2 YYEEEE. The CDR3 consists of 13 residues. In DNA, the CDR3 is TGTGCCAGCAGCTCCGGGACGGTGAATGGCTACACCTTC. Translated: CASSSGTVNGYTF.

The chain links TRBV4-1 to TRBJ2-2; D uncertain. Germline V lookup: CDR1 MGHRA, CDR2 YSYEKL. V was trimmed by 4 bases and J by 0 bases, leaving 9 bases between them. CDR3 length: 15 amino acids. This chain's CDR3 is CASSLRTSNTGELFF. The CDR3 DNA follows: TGCGCCAGCAGCCTCCGAACGTCGAACACCGGGGAGCTGTTTTTT.

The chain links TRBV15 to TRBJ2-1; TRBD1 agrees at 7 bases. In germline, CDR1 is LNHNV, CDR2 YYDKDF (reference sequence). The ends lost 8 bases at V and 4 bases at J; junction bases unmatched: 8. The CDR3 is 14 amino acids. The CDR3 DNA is TGTGCCACCCAAGACAGGGTAGTTTACAATGAGCAGTTCTTC. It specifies CATQDRVVYNEQFF.

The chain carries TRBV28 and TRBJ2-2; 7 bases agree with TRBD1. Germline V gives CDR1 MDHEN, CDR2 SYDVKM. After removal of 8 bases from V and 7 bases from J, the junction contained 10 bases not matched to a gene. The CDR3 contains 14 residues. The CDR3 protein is CASEGAGGYGELFF. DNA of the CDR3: TGTGCCAGCGAAGGGGCAGGGGGATACGGGGAGCTGTTTTTT. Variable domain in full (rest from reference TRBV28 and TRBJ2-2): DVKVTQSSRYLVKRTGEKVFLECVQDMDHENMFWYRQDPGLGLRLIYFSYDVKMKEKGDIPEGYSVSREKKERFSLILESASTNQTSMYLCASEGAGGYGELFFGEGSRLTVL.

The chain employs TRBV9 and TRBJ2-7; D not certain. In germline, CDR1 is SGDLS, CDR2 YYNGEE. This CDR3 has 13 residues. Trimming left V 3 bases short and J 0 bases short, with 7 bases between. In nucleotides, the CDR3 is TGTGCCAGCAGCGCCACTCCCTCCTACGAGCAGTACTTC. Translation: CASSATPSYEQYF.

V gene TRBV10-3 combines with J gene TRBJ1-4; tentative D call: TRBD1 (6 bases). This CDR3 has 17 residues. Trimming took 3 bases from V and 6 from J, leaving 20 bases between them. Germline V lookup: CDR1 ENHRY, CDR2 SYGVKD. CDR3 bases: TGTGCCATCAGTGAAGGGCGGACAGACTATGGGGATGAAAAACTGTTTTTT. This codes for CAISEGRTDYGDEKLFF.

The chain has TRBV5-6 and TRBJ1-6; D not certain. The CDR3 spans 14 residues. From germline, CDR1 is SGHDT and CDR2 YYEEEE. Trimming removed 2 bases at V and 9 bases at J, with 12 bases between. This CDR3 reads CASSLWADASPLHF. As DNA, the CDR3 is TGTGCCAGCAGCTTATGGGCAGACGCTTCACCCCTCCACTTT.

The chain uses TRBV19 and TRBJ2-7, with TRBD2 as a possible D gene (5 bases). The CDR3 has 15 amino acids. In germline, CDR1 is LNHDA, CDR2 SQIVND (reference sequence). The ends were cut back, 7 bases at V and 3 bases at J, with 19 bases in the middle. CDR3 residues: CASTIGGTKGYEQYF. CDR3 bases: TGTGCCAGTACCATAGGAGGAACTAAAGGCTACGAGCAGTACTTC.

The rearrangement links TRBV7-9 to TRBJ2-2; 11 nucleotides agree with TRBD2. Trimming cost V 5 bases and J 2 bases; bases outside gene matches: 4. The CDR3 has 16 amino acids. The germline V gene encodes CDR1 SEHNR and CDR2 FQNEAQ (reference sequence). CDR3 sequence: CASSPTSGGNTGELFF. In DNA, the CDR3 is TGTGCCAGCAGCCCAACTAGCGGGGGAAACACCGGGGAGCTGTTTTTT.

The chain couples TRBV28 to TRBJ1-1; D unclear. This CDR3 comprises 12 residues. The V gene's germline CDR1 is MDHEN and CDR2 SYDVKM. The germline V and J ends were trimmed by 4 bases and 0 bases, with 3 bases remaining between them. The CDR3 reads CASSWVNTEAFF. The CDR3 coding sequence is TGTGCCAGCAGTTGGGTGAACACTGAAGCTTTCTTT. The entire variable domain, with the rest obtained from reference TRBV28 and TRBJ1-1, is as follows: DVKVTQSSRYLVKRTGEKVFLECVQDMDHENMFWYRQDPGLGLRLIYFSYDVKMKEKGDIPEGYSVSREKKERFSLILESASTNQTSMYLCASSWVNTEAFFGQGTRLTVV.

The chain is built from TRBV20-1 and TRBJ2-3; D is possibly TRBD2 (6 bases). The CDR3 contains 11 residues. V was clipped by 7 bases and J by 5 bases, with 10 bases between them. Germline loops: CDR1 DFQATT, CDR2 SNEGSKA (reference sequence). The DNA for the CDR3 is TGCAGTGTTGGAGGGGAAGATACGCAGTATTTT. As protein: CSVGGEDTQYF.

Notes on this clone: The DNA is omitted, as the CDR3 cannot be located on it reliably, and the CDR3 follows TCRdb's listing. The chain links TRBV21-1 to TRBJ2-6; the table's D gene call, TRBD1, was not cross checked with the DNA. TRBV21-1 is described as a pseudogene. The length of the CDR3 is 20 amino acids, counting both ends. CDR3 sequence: CASSPRLGTPWGSGANVLTF.

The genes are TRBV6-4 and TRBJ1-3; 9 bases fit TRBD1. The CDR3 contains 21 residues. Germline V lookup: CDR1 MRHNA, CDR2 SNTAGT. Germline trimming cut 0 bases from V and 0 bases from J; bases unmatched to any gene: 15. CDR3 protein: CASSDSPRRAGQGSSGNTIYF. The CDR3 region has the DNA TGTGCCAGCAGTGACTCCCCCAGGAGGGCGGGACAGGGAAGCTCTGGAAACACCATATATTTT.

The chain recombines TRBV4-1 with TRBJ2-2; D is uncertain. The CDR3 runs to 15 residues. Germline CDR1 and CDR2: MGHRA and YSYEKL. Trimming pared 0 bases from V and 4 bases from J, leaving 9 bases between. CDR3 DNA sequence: TGCGCCAGCAGCCAAGATCGTAGGGTCACCGGGGAGCTGTTTTTT. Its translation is CASSQDRRVTGELFF.

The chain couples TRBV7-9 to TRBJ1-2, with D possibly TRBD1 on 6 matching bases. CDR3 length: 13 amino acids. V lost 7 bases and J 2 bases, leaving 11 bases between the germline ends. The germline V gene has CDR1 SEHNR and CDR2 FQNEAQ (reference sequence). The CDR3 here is CASNGGGNYGYTF. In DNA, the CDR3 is TGTGCCAGCAACGGAGGGGGGAACTATGGCTACACCTTC.

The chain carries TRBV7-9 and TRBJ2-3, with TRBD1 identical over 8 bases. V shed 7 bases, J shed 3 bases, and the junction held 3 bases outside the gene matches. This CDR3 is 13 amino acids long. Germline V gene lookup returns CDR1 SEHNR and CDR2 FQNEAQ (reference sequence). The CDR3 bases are TGTGCCAGCACCAGGGGGCTGACAGATACGCAGTATTTT. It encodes CASTRGLTDTQYF.

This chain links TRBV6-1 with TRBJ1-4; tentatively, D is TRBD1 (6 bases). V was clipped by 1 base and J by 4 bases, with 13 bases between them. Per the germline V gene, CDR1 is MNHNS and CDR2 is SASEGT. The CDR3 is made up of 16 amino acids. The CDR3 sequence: CASSEGPQGLNEKLFF. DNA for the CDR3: TGTGCCAGCAGTGAAGGACCTCAGGGGCTTAATGAAAAACTGTTTTTT.

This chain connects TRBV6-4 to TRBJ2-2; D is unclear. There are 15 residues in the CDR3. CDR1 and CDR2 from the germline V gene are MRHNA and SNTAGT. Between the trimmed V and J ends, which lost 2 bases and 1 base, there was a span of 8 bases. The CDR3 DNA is TGTGCCAGCAGTGACCCCAGCCTGAACACCGGGGAGCTGTTTTTT. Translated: CASSDPSLNTGELFF.

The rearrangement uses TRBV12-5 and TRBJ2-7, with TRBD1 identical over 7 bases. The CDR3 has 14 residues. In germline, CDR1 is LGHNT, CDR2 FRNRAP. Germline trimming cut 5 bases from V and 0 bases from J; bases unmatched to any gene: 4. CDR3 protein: CASGLRDSSYEQYF. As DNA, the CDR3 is TGTGCTAGTGGTCTCCGGGACAGCTCCTACGAGCAGTACTTC.

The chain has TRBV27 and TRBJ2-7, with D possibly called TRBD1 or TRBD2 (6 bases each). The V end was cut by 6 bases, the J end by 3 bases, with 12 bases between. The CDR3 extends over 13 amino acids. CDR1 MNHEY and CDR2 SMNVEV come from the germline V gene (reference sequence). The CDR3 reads CASSSGGFYEQYF. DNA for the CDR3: TGTGCCAGCAGCTCCGGGGGCTTCTACGAGCAGTACTTC.